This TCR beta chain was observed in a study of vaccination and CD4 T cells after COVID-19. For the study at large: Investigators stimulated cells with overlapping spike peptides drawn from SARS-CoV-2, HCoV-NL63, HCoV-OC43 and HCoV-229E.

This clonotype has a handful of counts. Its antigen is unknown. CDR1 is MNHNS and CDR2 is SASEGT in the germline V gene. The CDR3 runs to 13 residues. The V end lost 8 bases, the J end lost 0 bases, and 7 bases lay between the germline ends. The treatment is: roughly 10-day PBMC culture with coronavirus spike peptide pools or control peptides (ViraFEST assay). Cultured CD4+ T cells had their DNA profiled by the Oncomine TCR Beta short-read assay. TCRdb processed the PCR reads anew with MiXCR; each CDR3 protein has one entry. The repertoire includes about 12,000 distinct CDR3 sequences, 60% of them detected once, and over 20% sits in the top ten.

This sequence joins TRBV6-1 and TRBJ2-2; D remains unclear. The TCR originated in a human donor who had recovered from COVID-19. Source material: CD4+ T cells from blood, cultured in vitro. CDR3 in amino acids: CASRVTNTGELFF. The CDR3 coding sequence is TGTGCCAGCCGGGTAACGAACACCGGGGAGCTGTTTTTT.